This T cell receptor (beta chain) was recovered during a study of cytomegalovirus exposure and HLA in healthy donors. Study-level background: Some 80 million unique TCRs from HLA-typed donors were held in an early data release.

Per the germline V gene, CDR1 is LNHNV and CDR2 is YYDKDF (reference sequence). V was clipped by 2 bases and J by 5 bases, with 18 bases between them. The CDR3 sequence is 17 residues long. In the case of this clone: Its target is unknown.

In the PCR, 60 Vbeta and 13 Jbeta primers were used. TCRdb keeps only in-frame clones here, not all; method: immunoSEQ multiplex PCR. The sample has 50,000 to 75,000 clones, 65% to 75% seen once. General observations from the study: The likely explanation for a cluster of highly shared sequence variants was sequencing artifact.

Source material: PBMCs. V gene TRBV15 combines with J gene TRBJ2-2, with D perhaps matching TRBD2 (7 bases). The sequence came from a man aged 30 to 45 in good health and CMV-seropositive. The CDR3 region is CATSRPKGGVRTGELFF. The CDR3 DNA sequence: TGTGCCACCAGCAGACCAAAGGGGGGGGTTCGAACCGGGGAGCTGTTTTTT.